This record covers a single T cell receptor (beta chain). It lacks a known antigen. No base-level quality is on record; no much larger clone is a single base apart. Measured from the cysteine to the phenylalanine, the CDR3 is 14 residues long. The kept DNA is CDR3 alone, 42 bases in frame from the first base. From V the trimming removes 4 bases and from J it removes 2 bases, while the gene matches leave 2 bases of the junction unaccounted for. CDR1 is given as SGHNT and CDR2 as YYREEE, both from the germline V gene (reference sequence). The collaborating institutions used their own protocols to collect whole blood in K2EDTA tubes. For TCRbeta analysis, collaborators shipped samples as frozen whole blood, isolated PBMCs, or DNA extracted from either of those sample types. These data come from a study of blood T cell repertoires in COVID-19 (dated by TCRdb to about 2020). Regarding the study in general: Collaborator samples came from the United States, Italy and Spain and covered acute and convalescent phases of COVID-19. The prospective study material was composed of cDNA or gDNA derived from T cells, B-cell-depleted T cells, or PBMCs. Deeply sampled blood TCRbeta repertoires from subjects exposed to, actively infected with, or recovered from COVID-19 were included in the dataset. A freely available public database, intended as a resource for researchers studying the immune response to SARS-CoV-2, is where the repertoires were released. The samples were drawn from two sources: the first 160 participants of the ongoing ImmuneRACE study, and over 950 subjects contributed by 6 global collaborators. Nearly every sample came with metadata listing a de-identified subject ID, COVID-19 status, age in years and sex. HLA class I and class II types, where available, came from metadata supplied by the sample provider rather than from assay-based typing. The research as a whole found: The quantity of clinical and demographic metadata differed by source and by participant and was supplied without curation.

The immunoSEQ Assay, a bias-controlled multiplex PCR, was used to amplify TCRbeta CDR3 regions from genomic DNA. As for how the authors treated the data: The number of nucleated cells in each sample was estimated by amplification of reference gene primers within the assay. To quantify the absolute abundance of each unique TCRbeta CDR3 rearrangement, sequence reads were collapsed and filtered. For each sample, productive Simpson clonality was calculated by taking the square root of Simpson's diversity index across productive rearrangements. TCRdb's version of the immuneACCESS table is confined to in-frame rearrangements and falls short of the full clone set. An unresolved V gene accounts for under half of the shortfall where checked; the remainder is of unknown origin. That table gives V, J and clone size, and the DNA gave D and trimming. A total of approximately 25,000 clones appear in this sample, about 90% of them only once. Around 1.7% of the sample rests with the top ten.

The chain is encoded by TRBV5-4 joined to TRBJ2-2; 7 junctional bases match TRBD2. The source is a woman in her fifties or sixties with active COVID-19. The sequencing input was peripheral blood. The CDR3 here reads CASSPGGNTGELFF. The DNA sequence reads TGTGCCAGCAGCCCGGGGGGAAACACCGGGGAGCTGTTTTTT.